One and the same sample provided the 13 T cell receptor beta chains below, sequenced in a study of blood T cell repertoires in COVID-19 (TCRdb year 2020). The library was built by means of the immunoSEQ multiplex PCR assay. The source is immuneACCESS, and TCRdb retained only in-frame sequences with V and J called. Part of the clones is not carried over; for the studies checked, unresolved V genes explain less than half of this, and the remainder is unexplained. Here the sample has approximately 170,000 clones; 80% to 90% occur a single time. 7% to 10% of the sample belongs to the ten largest clones. The source material was peripheral blood. Source of these receptors: a man aged 45-60 years with active or convalescent COVID-19.

The V gene is TRBV30, the J gene TRBJ1-1; D gene uncertain. Trimming left V 0 bases short and J 0 bases short, with 5 bases between. The CDR3 totals 13 residues. CDR1 is GTSNPN and CDR2 is SVGIG in the germline V gene (reference sequence). CDR3 loop: CAWSVLMNTEAFF. Here the CDR3 DNA reads TGTGCCTGGAGTGTTTTAATGAACACTGAAGCTTTCTTT.

The chain carries TRBV5-1 and TRBJ1-1; D unresolved. This CDR3 has 13 residues. The germline CDR1 and CDR2 sequences are SGHRS and YFSETQ. The V and J ends lost 5 bases and 0 bases respectively, with 8 bases between them. The CDR3 loop is CASRVGVNTEAFF. The CDR3 DNA is TGCGCCAGCAGAGTAGGAGTGAACACTGAAGCTTTCTTT.

The genes are TRBV15 and TRBJ2-7, with D possibly TRBD2 on 5 matching bases. Germline V gene sequence: CDR1 LNHNV, CDR2 YYDKDF (reference sequence). V was pared by 0 bases and J by 6 bases, with 9 bases between. This CDR3 contains 13 residues. CDR3 protein: CATSRDMEAEQYF. Here the CDR3 DNA reads TGTGCCACCAGCAGAGATATGGAGGCCGAGCAGTACTTC.

The V gene is TRBV7-9, the J gene TRBJ1-1; D unclear. Germline values: CDR1 SEHNR, CDR2 FQNEAQ (reference sequence). CDR3 length: 13 amino acids. V gave up 8 bases and J gave up 3 bases, with 13 bases separating them. The CDR3 reads CASGTNSDTEAFF. DNA for the CDR3: TGTGCCAGCGGTACGAATTCGGACACTGAAGCTTTCTTT.

This clone was counted a single time. V usage is TRBV5-4 and J usage is TRBJ2-2; perhaps TRBD2 as D (6 bases). The CDR3 spans 15 residues. Germline CDR1 SGHNT, CDR2 YYREEE (reference sequence). The ends were cut back, 4 bases at V and 5 bases at J, with 15 bases in the middle. In DNA, the CDR3 is TGTGCCAGCAGCCCCGGGAGCGGCACAACCGGGGAGCTGTTTTTT. The encoded protein is CASSPGSGTTGELFF.

This clone has a single count. The rearrangement uses TRBV18 and TRBJ1-2; 7 nucleotides agree with TRBD1. V was pared by 5 bases and J by 6 bases, with 15 bases of the junction left unmatched. The CDR3 extends over 16 amino acids. CDR1 is KGHSH and CDR2 is LQKENI in the germline V gene. The CDR3: CASSSQGTKNPDGYTF. In nucleotides, the CDR3 is TGTGCCAGCTCATCACAGGGGACAAAGAATCCTGATGGCTACACCTTC.

This clone was seen only once. V gene TRBV29-1 combines with J gene TRBJ2-1, with TRBD2 as a possible D gene (6 bases). This CDR3 spans 13 amino acids. Trimming cost V 5 bases and J 5 bases, with 13 bases left between them. Germline CDR1 is SQVTM and CDR2 is ANQGSEA. The CDR3 DNA reads as TGCAGCGTTTCCGGGAGCCCTCACAATGAGCAGTTCTTC. Protein product: CSVSGSPHNEQFF.

V is TRBV18 and J is TRBJ1-4, with D possibly matching TRBD1 (6 bases). CDR1 KGHSH and CDR2 LQKENI come from the germline V gene. The CDR3 contains 18 residues. The V gene lost 5 bases and the J gene lost 0 bases, with 19 bases spanning the gap. The CDR3 region has the DNA TGTGCCAGCTCAGCCCGGACAGCCACCCGTGCAACTAATGAAAAACTGTTTTTT. As protein: CASSARTATRATNEKLFF.

The chain employs TRBV19 and TRBJ1-5; maybe TRBD1 (5 bases). V was cut by 8 bases and J by 3 bases, with 11 bases left in between. CDR3 length equals 13 residues. Germline CDR1 and CDR2: LNHDA and SQIVND (reference sequence). CDR3 residues: CASRGGANQPQHF. The CDR3 bases are TGTGCCAGTCGAGGAGGGGCCAATCAGCCCCAGCATTTT. The full variable domain, completed using reference TRBV19 and TRBJ1-5, is DGGITQSPKYLFRKEGQNVTLSCEQNLNHDAMYWYRQDPGQGLRLIYYSQIVNDFQKGDIAEGYSVSREKKESFPLTVTSAQKNPTAFYLCASRGGANQPQHFGDGTRLSIL.

This clone was detected a few times. The V call is TRBV6-5, the J call TRBJ2-2; weak D call: TRBD1 (6 bases). Germline V gene sequence: CDR1 MNHEY, CDR2 SVGAGI. V shed 1 base and J shed 3 bases, with 6 bases lying between them. The CDR3 consists of 14 residues. The CDR3 region has the DNA TGTGCCAGCAGTTACTACAGGGACACCGGGGAGCTGTTTTTT. Amino acids: CASSYYRDTGELFF.

The rearrangement links TRBV4-2 to TRBJ2-7, with D perhaps matching TRBD1 (6 bases). Germline-derived CDR1 and CDR2 are LGHNA and YNFKEQ. V was pared by 1 base and J by 2 bases, with 15 bases between. The CDR3 is 16 amino acids. This CDR3 is CASSQGTATGAYEQYF. The CDR3, as DNA: TGTGCCAGCAGCCAAGGGACAGCCACCGGGGCCTACGAGCAGTACTTC.

The chain recombines TRBV19 with TRBJ1-5, with D unresolved. The CDR3 is 14 residues long. Germline V gene sequence: CDR1 LNHDA, CDR2 SQIVND (reference sequence). V was shortened by 7 bases and J by 3 bases, with 13 bases between the two germline ends. CDR3 coding DNA: TGTGCCAGTACATCCCATGGAGTCAATCAGCCCCAGCATTTT. This translates into CASTSHGVNQPQHF.

The chain recombines TRBV14 with TRBJ1-4; D not certain. V lost 1 base and J 8 bases, leaving 8 bases between the germline ends. From germline, CDR1 is SGHDN and CDR2 FVKESK. The CDR3 loop spans 13 amino acids. The CDR3 sequence is CASSQGDTEKLFF. The CDR3 nucleotides are TGTGCCAGCAGCCAAGGTGACACCGAAAAACTGTTTTTT.